These 9 T cell receptor beta chains originate from one sample sequenced in a study of beta chain features in type 1 diabetes. Every isolated RNA sample was fully reverse transcribed, so sequencing captured expressed TCRB transcripts. The repertoire was sequenced with immunoSEQ multiplex PCR; TCRdb's copy has only in-frame clones and lacks some. The sample contains about 130,000 clones, just over 9% of which appear only once. The sample taken for sequencing was central memory CD4+ T cells from blood. These receptors were obtained from a man aged 18 to 30 in good health.

The rearrangement links TRBV9 to TRBJ1-2; 9 bases line up with TRBD1. The CDR3 is 14 residues long. V lost 5 bases to trimming and J lost 7 bases; unmatched junction nucleotides: 9. Germline CDR1 reads SGDLS; CDR2 reads YYNGEE. CDR3 bases: TGTGCCAGCAGAGCAACACAGGGGGCCGCTGGCTACACCTTC. It translates to CASRATQGAAGYTF. The full variable domain, its missing parts supplied by reference TRBV9 and TRBJ1-2, is DSGVTQTPKHLITATGQRVTLRCSPRSGDLSVYWYQQSLDQGLQFLIQYYNGEERAKGNILERFSAQQFPDLHSELNLSSLELGDSALYFCASRATQGAAGYTFGSGTRLTVV.

This clone occurred a few times. The chain combines TRBV18 with TRBJ2-7, with a weak D call TRBD2 (5 bases). V shed 6 bases and J shed 5 bases, with 17 bases lying between them. The V gene's germline CDR1 is KGHSH and CDR2 LQKENI. The CDR3 is 14 amino acids. The CDR3 nucleotides are TGTGCCAGCTCTCCGAGCTCGGGGAGCCACGAGCAGTACTTC. This gives the protein CASSPSSGSHEQYF.

This clone turned up a few times. V usage is TRBV5-4 and J usage is TRBJ2-7; TRBD1 aligns across 9 bases. V shed 4 bases, J shed 0 bases, and the junction held 8 bases outside the gene matches. This CDR3 has 16 amino acids. CDR1 and CDR2 (germline): SGHNT, YYREEE (reference sequence). CDR3 protein: CASSTQDRGYSYEQYF. In DNA, the CDR3 is TGTGCCAGCAGCACCCAGGACAGGGGCTACTCCTACGAGCAGTACTTC.

This clone turned up a few times. The chain joins TRBV4-1 to TRBJ2-3, with D maybe TRBD2 (7 bases). The V end was cut by 4 bases, the J end by 4 bases, with 12 bases between. In germline, CDR1 is MGHRA, CDR2 YSYEKL. The CDR3 consists of 14 residues. Here the CDR3 reads CASSRGGGADTQYF. The CDR3 DNA reads as TGCGCCAGCAGCCGGGGAGGGGGGGCAGATACGCAGTATTTT.

This clone was seen repeatedly, ten times or more. The V call is TRBV14, the J call TRBJ2-3; 8 positions match TRBD1. The CDR3 length is 14 residues. With V trimmed by 4 bases and J by 8 bases, 8 bases remained unmatched. The germline gives CDR1 SGHDN, CDR2 FVKESK. In DNA form, the CDR3 reads TGTGCCAGCAGCCCCGGACAGGGATGGGGTACGCAGTATTTT. Protein: CASSPGQGWGTQYF. Using reference TRBV14 and TRBJ2-3 for the parts outside the CDR3, the full variable domain is EAGVTQFPSHSVIEKGQTVTLRCDPISGHDNLYWYRRVMGKEIKFLLHFVKESKQDESGMPNNRFLAERTGGTYSTLKVQPAELEDSGVYFCASSPGQGWGTQYFGPGTRLTVL.

This chain joins TRBV7-2 and TRBJ2-7; the D gene is possibly TRBD1 (6 bases). V lost 5 bases to trimming and J lost 1 base, with 9 bases between them. The CDR3 has 13 amino acids. Germline CDR1 and CDR2: SGHTA and FQGNSA. CDR3 DNA sequence: TGTGCCAGCAGCCCCAGGGGTTCCTACGAGCAGTACTTC. It translates to CASSPRGSYEQYF.

This clone was detected only a few times. Its ends do not fully match the called genes, so a read error is possible. The chain has TRBV7-2 and TRBJ2-7, with D possibly being TRBD2 (6 bases). Germline CDR1 is SGHTA and CDR2 is FQGNSA. This CDR3 is 13 amino acids long. DNA of the CDR3: TGCGCCAGCAGCCAAGATCAGGGAGGCGAGCAGTACTTC. The encoded protein is CASSQDQGGEQYF. Drawing the rest from reference TRBV7-2 and TRBJ2-7, the complete variable domain is GAGVSQSPSNKVTEKGKDVELRCDPISGHTALYWYRQSLGQGLEFLIYFQGNSAPDKSGLPSDRFSAERTGGSVSTLTIQRTQQEDSAVYLCASSQDQGGEQYFGPGTRLTVT.

This clone was picked up a small number of times. This chain uses TRBV27 with TRBJ1-2, with TRBD1 matching 9 bases. V lost 6 bases to trimming and J lost 3 bases; unmatched junction nucleotides: 5. Germline V gene data show CDR1 as MNHEY and CDR2 as SMNVEV (reference sequence). This CDR3 spans 14 amino acids. In DNA, the CDR3 is TGTGCCAGCAGAGGGCGGGACAGGGACTATGGCTACACCTTC. Its protein product is CASRGRDRDYGYTF.

The sample holds a few counts of this clone. The chain combines TRBV7-2 with TRBJ1-1; weak D call: TRBD1 (5 bases). The germline V and J ends were trimmed by 6 bases and 4 bases, with 18 bases remaining between them. CDR1 and CDR2 from the germline V gene are SGHTA and FQGNSA. This CDR3 has 15 residues. CDR3 loop: CASRDGSGAGTEAFF. The CDR3 DNA reads TGTGCCAGCAGGGATGGTAGTGGGGCCGGCACTGAAGCTTTCTTT.